These T cell receptor beta chains were read from a single sample in a study of control samples from healthy donors and cancer patients. This table comes from immunoSEQ multiplex PCR, and its TCRdb copy is limited to in-frame clones, with some not included. The top ten clones hold 1.5% to 2% of a sample with 25,000 to 30,000 clones, just under 90% of them seen once. Input material: PBMCs. All receptors derive from a woman in her forties with lung cancer. Each CDR3 is given without its conserved first and last residue.

j_gene,v_gene,CDR3aa
TRBJ2-1,TRBV24-1,ATSIDSNEQF
TRBJ2-5,TRBV5-1,ASSSGLAGVQETQY
TRBJ1-1,TRBV7-3,ASSLGVMNTEAF
TRBJ1-2,TRBV7-9,ASSLGGNSYGYT
TRBJ1-5,TRBV6-5,ATTRTAFNQPQH
TRBJ2-1,TRBV29-1,SALAGGPNEQF
TRBJ2-7,TRBV7-9,ASSFGRSYEQY
TRBJ1-2,TRBV27,ASSSRGGDGYT
TRBJ2-7,TRBV5-1,ASSLGLGQGSYEQY
TRBJ2-3,TRBV7-3,ASSLTAPGGTDTQY
TRBJ1-4,TRBV11-3,ASSPSRSSNEKLF
TRBJ2-3,TRBV3-1/TRBV3-2,ASSLRLAGSTDTQY
TRBJ1-2,TRBV10-2,ASSDPADNNYGYT
TRBJ1-6,TRBV7-9,ASSLEGGNSPLH
TRBJ2-3,TRBV9,ASSVGGSTDTQY
TRBJ1-2,TRBV7-9,ASSPLTGEIGYGYT
TRBJ2-1,TRBV12-3/TRBV12-4,ASRAGGPEQF
TRBJ1-2,TRBV27,ASSLDKFNYGYT
TRBJ2-7,TRBV12-5,ASGFPRLAGGYEQY
TRBJ1-2,TRBV4-2,ASSQVIGGSYGYT
TRBJ1-4,TRBV7-9,ASRSDRADEKLF
TRBJ1-1,TRBV6-5,ASRSEVFTEAF
TRBJ1-1,TRBV2,ASSEEGETEAF
TRBJ1-4,TRBV15,ATSILGEKLF
TRBJ1-5,TRBV10-2,ASSGTNINQPQH
TRBJ1-3,TRBV7-9,ASSVYGISGNTIY
TRBJ2-5,TRBV12-3/TRBV12-4,ASSSRGTQY
TRBJ2-7,TRBV11-2,ASSLRTGTYEQY
TRBJ2-7,TRBV18,ASSPPDRGFYEQY
TRBJ2-3,TRBV5-4,ASSQIGTDTQY
TRBJ1-5,TRBV27,ASSFGGVNQPQH
TRBJ2-7,TRBV11-2,ASSTVRGASLYEQY
TRBJ2-2,TRBV5-8,ASRPRLAGTGELF
TRBJ1-2,TRBV5-1,ASSYGQGDGYT
TRBJ1-1,TRBV6-6,ASRMPSLNTEAF
TRBJ2-7,TRBV5-5,ASSLIVTGTASYEQY
TRBJ2-1,TRBV11-2,ASSLSPTRRNEQF
TRBJ2-5,TRBV5-5,ASSLGGGQETQY
TRBJ2-6,TRBV28,ASRLSSGANVLT
TRBJ2-1,TRBV2,ASRRLRGLAGDEQF
TRBJ2-2,TRBV19,ASSAGGGTGELF
TRBJ1-6,TRBV15,ATSRDAESSPLH
TRBJ2-1,TRBV6-6,ASSPTDRGHNEQF
TRBJ2-1,TRBV18,ASSLRTGEPYNEQF
TRBJ1-2,TRBV19,ASSGGGAAFYGYT
TRBJ1-5,TRBV29-1,SVALAGGNQPQH